One and the same sample provided the 23 T cell receptor beta chains below, sequenced in a study of neurological immune-mediated disorders (dated by TCRdb to the late 2010s). Library prep was done by 5' RACE. Sequencing relied on an Illumina HiSeq 2500. In TCRdb, the public reads were trimmed at Q25 with fastp and aligned with MiXCR, with productive beta chains retained. Entries are consolidated by CDR3 protein sequence, retaining the most common genes and DNA. The sample contains under 80,000 distinct CDR3 sequences, around 5.5% of them found a single time. The leading ten clones occupy roughly 2.8% of the sample. The sample taken for sequencing was PBMCs. Every receptor here comes from a woman in her thirties with multiple sclerosis.

This clonotype came up many times. This chain joins TRBV3-1 and TRBJ2-4, with TRBD2 matching over 7 bases. V shed 0 bases and J 6 bases; nucleotides not matched to a gene: 14. Germline V lookup: CDR1 LGHDT, CDR2 YNNKEL (reference sequence). The CDR3 is made up of 18 amino acids. CDR3 nucleotides: TGTGCCAGCAGCCAAGATTGGGGGGGTGGGCCTAAGGGAAACATTCAGTACTTC. Translated, it gives CASSQDWGGGPKGNIQYF. Supplemented by reference TRBV3-1 and TRBJ2-4, the full variable domain reads DTAVSQTPKYLVTQMGNDKSIKCEQNLGHDTMYWYKQDSKKFLKIMFSYNNKELIINETVPNRFSPKSPDKAHLNLHINSLELGDSAVYFCASSQDWGGGPKGNIQYFGAGTRLSVL.

The CDR3 DNA sequence: TGTGCCAGCAGCTCCGGGACTAGCTACGAGCAGTACTTC. Translating it yields CASSSGTSYEQYF. The chain has TRBV5-6 and TRBJ2-7, with TRBD2 matching 8 bases. CDR1 is SGHDT, CDR2 YYEEEE, per germline. V shed 3 bases, J shed 3 bases, and the junction held 2 bases outside the gene matches. The CDR3 sequence is 13 residues long.

Comment on this clonotype: Mismatch with germline at one junction end may stem from a read error. This chain's CDR3 is CASSIDVGGQPQNF. The CDR3 DNA follows: TGTGCCAGCAGCATTGATGTGGGAGGGCAGCCCCAGAATTTT. The chain uses TRBV7-6 and TRBJ1-5; no clear D. This CDR3 has 14 amino acids. CDR1 is SGHVS and CDR2 is FNYEAQ in the germline V gene.

This clonotype was seen ten or more times. The chain carries TRBV6-5 and TRBJ2-3, with a possible D match to TRBD2 (6 bases). The length of the CDR3 is 15 residues. Germline lookup yields CDR1 MNHEY and CDR2 SVGAGI. V lost 7 bases, J lost 6 bases, and 20 bases lay in between. The CDR3 region is CASTSSSGRPDTQYF. CDR3 DNA: TGTGCCAGCACTTCGAGTAGCGGTCGCCCGGATACGCAGTATTTT.

On this clonotype: Being one base from a much bigger clone, this may be a read error. This chain connects TRBV15 to TRBJ2-5, with D hard to call. The CDR3 is 14 residues long. Germline V CDR1 and CDR2: LNHNV, YYDKDF (reference sequence). Trimming pared 4 bases from V and 5 bases from J, leaving 14 bases between. CDR3 coding DNA: TGTGCCACCAGCACCGCCACGTCGAGCGAGACCCAGTACTTC. Translated: CATSTATSSETQYF.

J is TRBJ2-3 and V is TRBV7-9, with D hard to call. V dropped 2 bases and J dropped 7 bases, with 7 bases sitting between them. Germline loops: CDR1 SEHNR, CDR2 FQNEAQ (reference sequence). The CDR3 contains 12 residues. CDR3: CASSLLQYTQYF. Written as DNA, the CDR3 is TGTGCCAGCAGCTTATTGCAGTATACGCAGTATTTT.

This clonotype showed up just a few times. One end of the junction is discordant with germline, which a read error may explain. The V gene is TRBV5-5, the J gene TRBJ1-5; 10 bases align to TRBD1. CDR3 size: 15 residues. Germline V gene lookup returns CDR1 SGHKS and CDR2 YYEKEE (reference sequence). The CDR3 DNA is TGTGCCAGCAGCCACGGACAGGGGGGGAATCAGCCCCAGAATTTT. The encoded protein is CASSHGQGGNQPQNF.

The table lists this clonotype with many counts. The chain joins TRBV7-2 to TRBJ1-2; a possible D gene is TRBD1 (5 bases). CDR1 SGHTA and CDR2 FQGNSA come from the germline V gene. Trimming took 2 bases from V and 4 from J, leaving 17 bases between them. The CDR3 extends over 16 amino acids. CDR3 in amino acids: CASSLMAQRGGYGYTF. Here the CDR3 DNA reads TGTGCCAGCAGCTTAATGGCTCAGAGGGGCGGCTATGGCTACACCTTC.

The sample holds many counts of this clonotype. V and J are TRBV7-9 and TRBJ1-1; D is ambiguous. Trimming left V 3 bases short and J 0 bases short, with 8 bases between. Germline V gene sequence: CDR1 SEHNR, CDR2 FQNEAQ (reference sequence). CDR3 size: 14 residues. For the CDR3, the DNA is TGTGCCAGCAGCTTGAGCCCCATGAACACTGAAGCTTTCTTT. The encoded protein is CASSLSPMNTEAFF. Full variable domain (missing parts from reference TRBV7-9 and TRBJ1-1): DTGVSQNPRHKITKRGQNVTFRCDPISEHNRLYWYRQTLGQGPEFLTYFQNEAQLEKSRLLSDRFSAERPKGSFSTLEIQRTEQGDSAMYLCASSLSPMNTEAFFGQGTRLTVV.

The gene calls are TRBV25-1 and TRBJ1-6; 8 bases are a match to TRBD1. The germline gives CDR1 MGHDK, CDR2 SYGVNS. V shed 3 bases, J shed 9 bases, and the junction held 4 bases outside the gene matches. This CDR3 comprises 14 residues. The CDR3 nucleotides are TGTGCCAGCAGTGACCGGACAGGGCGTTCACCCCTCCACTTT. Translation gives CASSDRTGRSPLHF.

This clonotype was detected many times. The chain links TRBV12-3 or TRBV12-4 to TRBJ2-7; 10 bases map to TRBD2. The length of the CDR3 is 18 residues. Losses at the gene ends were 5 bases for V and 3 bases for J; bases not matched to a gene: 16. CDR3 sequence reads: CASSRFGGASGGNYEQYF. The CDR3 nucleotides read TGTGCCAGCAGTCGCTTTGGGGGGGCTAGCGGGGGTAACTACGAGCAGTACTTC.

This clonotype was observed many times. This chain links TRBV20-1 with TRBJ1-2; a weak D match, TRBD1 (5 bases). V lost 1 base and J 5 bases, leaving 20 bases between the germline ends. CDR3 length equals 16 residues. Germline CDR1 DFQATT, CDR2 SNEGSKA (reference sequence). The CDR3 protein is CSARVRGGSEGYGYTF. CDR3 sequence (DNA): TGCAGTGCTAGAGTCCGGGGGGGATCAGAGGGATATGGCTACACCTTC.

The table lists this clonotype with many counts. J is TRBJ2-7 and V is TRBV6-1, with D maybe TRBD1 (6 bases). Germline V gives CDR1 MNHNS, CDR2 SASEGT. Trimming pared 1 base from V and 0 bases from J, leaving 7 bases between. The CDR3 length is 14 residues. CDR3 loop: CASSEDRASYEQYF. The CDR3 nucleotides read TGTGCCAGCAGTGAAGACAGGGCCTCCTACGAGCAGTACTTC.

This clonotype was detected many times. This rearrangement joins TRBV7-9 to TRBJ2-2; 9 positions agree with TRBD2. Unmatched junction bases numbered 9, after V lost 1 base and J lost 6 bases. The CDR3 covers 17 residues. The germline V gene encodes CDR1 SEHNR and CDR2 FQNEAQ (reference sequence). This CDR3 is CASSLGRPGTSPGELFF. The CDR3 nucleotides are TGTGCCAGCAGCTTAGGGCGGCCGGGGACTAGCCCCGGGGAGCTGTTTTTT.

This clonotype was seen repeatedly, ten times or more. One end of the junction varies from germline; a read error may be responsible. The chain recombines TRBV10-3 with TRBJ1-6; 8 positions match TRBD1. The CDR3 has 18 amino acids. Germline values: CDR1 ENHRY, CDR2 SYGVKD. The CDR3 loop reads CAISEVSPGGAYNSPLNF. For the CDR3, the DNA is TGTGCCATCAGTGAAGTCTCACCAGGGGGCGCCTATAATTCACCCCTCAACTTT.

This clonotype was observed many times. The chain links TRBV29-1 to TRBJ1-2; 8 bases align to TRBD1. This CDR3 contains 11 residues. Per the germline V gene, CDR1 is SQVTM and CDR2 is ANQGSEA. The V segment lost 8 bases and the J segment 8 bases; nucleotides outside the gene matches: 7. The CDR3 sequence is CSTLTGEGYTF. CDR3 bases: TGCAGCACTTTGACAGGGGAGGGCTACACCTTC.

The rearrangement links TRBV29-1 to TRBJ1-4, with D uncertain. The CDR3 is 12 amino acids. V shed 7 bases and J shed 6 bases, with 12 bases lying between them. Germline assignment: CDR1 SQVTM and CDR2 ANQGSEA. The CDR3, as DNA: TGCAGCGCCCAACGGGGTGATGAAAAACTGTTTTTT. It codes for CSAQRGDEKLFF.

This clonotype was picked up many times. The chain combines TRBV20-1 with TRBJ1-2; D is unresolved. CDR1 and CDR2 (germline): DFQATT, SNEGSKA (reference sequence). This CDR3 spans 11 amino acids. Trimming removed 6 bases at V and 5 bases at J, with 10 bases between. The CDR3 DNA reads as TGCAGTGCCCCCGATAATTATGGCTACACCTTC. This translates into CSAPDNYGYTF.

This clonotype appeared many times. The rearrangement links TRBV5-1 to TRBJ2-7; maybe TRBD2 (5 bases). The CDR3 has 12 amino acids. The germline V and J ends were trimmed by 1 base and 5 bases, with 7 bases remaining between them. Germline V gene data show CDR1 as SGHRS and CDR2 as YFSETQ. In DNA, the CDR3 is TGCGCCAGCAGCTTGCCGGGGAACGAGCAGTACTTC. This gives the protein CASSLPGNEQYF.

V and J are TRBV6-1 and TRBJ2-1, with a possible D match to TRBD1 (5 bases). This CDR3 region has 13 residues. Germline-derived CDR1 and CDR2 are MNHNS and SASEGT. V gave up 6 bases and J gave up 9 bases, with 15 bases separating them. The CDR3 DNA follows: TGTGCCAGCAGCCCCCCTGGGGCGCTTGAGCAGTTCTTC. Its protein product is CASSPPGALEQFF.

In this sample, this clonotype turned up many times. The V and J genes are TRBV12-3 or TRBV12-4 and TRBJ1-2; D not certain. The CDR3 extends over 15 amino acids. V shed 0 bases and J shed 4 bases, with 12 bases lying between them. For the CDR3, the DNA is TGTGCCAGCAGTTTAGCGTCGACCCGGGGCTATGGCTACACCTTC. Its translation is CASSLASTRGYGYTF.

V is TRBV20-1 and J is TRBJ2-7; 7 positions match TRBD1. Looked up from germline, CDR1 is DFQATT and CDR2 is SNEGSKA (reference sequence). The CDR3 runs 15 residues. The junction had 7 bases not matched to a gene; V was cut back by 0 bases and J by 2 bases. The CDR3 DNA sequence: TGCAGTGCTAGAGAAGGGACAGTGGGTACCTACGAGCAGTACTTC. The encoded protein is CSAREGTVGTYEQYF.

CDR3 in DNA: TGTGCCAGCAGTTTAGGCAGGGACGATGAGCAGTTCTTC. Protein: CASSLGRDDEQFF. The J gene is TRBJ2-1, the V gene TRBV12-3 or TRBV12-4; D may correspond to TRBD1 or TRBD2 (5 bases each). The V end was cut by 1 base, the J end by 8 bases, with 9 bases between. There are 13 residues in the CDR3.